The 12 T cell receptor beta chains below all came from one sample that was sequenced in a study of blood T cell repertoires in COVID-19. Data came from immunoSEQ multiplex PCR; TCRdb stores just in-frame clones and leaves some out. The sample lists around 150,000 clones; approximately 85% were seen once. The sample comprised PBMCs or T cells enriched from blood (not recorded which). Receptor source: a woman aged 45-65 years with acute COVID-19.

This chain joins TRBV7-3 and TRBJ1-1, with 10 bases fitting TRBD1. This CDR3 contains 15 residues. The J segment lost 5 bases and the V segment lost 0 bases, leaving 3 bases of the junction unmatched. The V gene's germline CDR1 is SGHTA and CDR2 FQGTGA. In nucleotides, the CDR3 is TGTGCCAGCAGCTTAACAGGACAGGGGGGAACTGAAGCTTTCTTT. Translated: CASSLTGQGGTEAFF.

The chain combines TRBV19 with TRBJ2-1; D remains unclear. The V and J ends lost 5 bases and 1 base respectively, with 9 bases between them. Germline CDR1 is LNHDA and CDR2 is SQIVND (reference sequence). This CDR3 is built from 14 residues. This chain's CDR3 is CASSSRQSYNEQFF. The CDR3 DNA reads TGTGCCAGTAGTTCCCGACAATCCTACAATGAGCAGTTCTTC.

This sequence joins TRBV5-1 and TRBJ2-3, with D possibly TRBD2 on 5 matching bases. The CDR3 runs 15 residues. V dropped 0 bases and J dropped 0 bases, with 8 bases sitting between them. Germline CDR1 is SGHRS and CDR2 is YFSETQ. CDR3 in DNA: TGCGCCAGCAGCTTGGCTAGCCCCAGCACAGATACGCAGTATTTT. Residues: CASSLASPSTDTQYF.

The chain's CDR3 is CASSYSRNQPQHF. The CDR3 DNA is TGTGCCAGCAGTTACTCGAGAAATCAGCCCCAGCATTTT. This chain connects TRBV6-5 to TRBJ1-5; D gene ambiguous. CDR3 length equals 13 residues. The germline gives CDR1 MNHEY, CDR2 SVGAGI. The V end lost 0 bases, the J end lost 4 bases, and 4 bases lay between the germline ends.

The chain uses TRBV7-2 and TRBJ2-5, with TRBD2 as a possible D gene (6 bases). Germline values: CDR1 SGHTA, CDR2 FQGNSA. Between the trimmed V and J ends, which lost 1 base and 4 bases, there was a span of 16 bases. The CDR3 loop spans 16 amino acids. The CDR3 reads CASSLVGTLDTETQYF. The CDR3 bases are TGTGCCAGCAGCTTAGTAGGGACTCTTGATACAGAGACCCAGTACTTC.

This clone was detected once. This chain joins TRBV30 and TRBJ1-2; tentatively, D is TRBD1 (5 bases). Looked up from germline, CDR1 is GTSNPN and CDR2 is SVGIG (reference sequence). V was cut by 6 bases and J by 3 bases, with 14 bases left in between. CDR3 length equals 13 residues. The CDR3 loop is CACQTVKDYGYTF. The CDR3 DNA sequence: TGTGCCTGCCAGACAGTAAAGGACTATGGCTACACCTTC.

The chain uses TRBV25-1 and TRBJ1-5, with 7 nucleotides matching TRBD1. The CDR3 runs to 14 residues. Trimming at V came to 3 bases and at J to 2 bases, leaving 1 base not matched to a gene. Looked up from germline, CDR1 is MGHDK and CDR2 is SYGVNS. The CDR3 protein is CASSDTGGNQPQHF. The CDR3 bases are TGTGCCAGCAGTGACACAGGGGGCAATCAGCCCCAGCATTTT.

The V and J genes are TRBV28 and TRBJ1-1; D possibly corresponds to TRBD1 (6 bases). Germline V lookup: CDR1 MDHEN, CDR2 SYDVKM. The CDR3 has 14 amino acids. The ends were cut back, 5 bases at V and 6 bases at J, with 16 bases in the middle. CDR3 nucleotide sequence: TGTGCCAGCAGTAACCAGGGGTTTCCCCCTGAAGCTTTCTTT. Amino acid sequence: CASSNQGFPPEAFF.

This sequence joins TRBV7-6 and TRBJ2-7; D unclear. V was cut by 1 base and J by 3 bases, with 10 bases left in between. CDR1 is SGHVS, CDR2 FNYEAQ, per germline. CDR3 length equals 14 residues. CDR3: CASSLDLTDYEQYF. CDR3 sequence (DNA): TGTGCCAGCAGCTTAGACCTTACAGACTACGAGCAGTACTTC.

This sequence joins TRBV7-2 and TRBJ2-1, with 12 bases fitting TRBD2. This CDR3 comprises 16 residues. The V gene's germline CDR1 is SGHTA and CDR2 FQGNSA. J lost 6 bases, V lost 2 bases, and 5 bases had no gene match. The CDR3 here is CASSLYGTSGFNEQFF. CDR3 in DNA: TGTGCCAGCAGCTTATATGGGACTAGCGGGTTCAATGAGCAGTTCTTC.

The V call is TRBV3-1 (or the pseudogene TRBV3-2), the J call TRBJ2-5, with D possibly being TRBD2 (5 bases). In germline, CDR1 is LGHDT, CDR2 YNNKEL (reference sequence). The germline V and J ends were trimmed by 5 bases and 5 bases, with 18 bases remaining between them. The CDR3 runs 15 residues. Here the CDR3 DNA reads TGTGCCAGCAGCTCACGGGAATCTCGGTCGGAGACCCAGTACTTC. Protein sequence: CASSSRESRSETQYF.

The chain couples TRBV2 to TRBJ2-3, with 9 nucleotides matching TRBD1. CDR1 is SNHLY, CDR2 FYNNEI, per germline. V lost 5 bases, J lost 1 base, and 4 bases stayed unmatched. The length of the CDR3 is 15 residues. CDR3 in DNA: TGTGCCAGCAGTTCCCGGGACAGGGGCACAGATACGCAGTATTTT. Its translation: CASSSRDRGTDTQYF.